The 26 T cell receptor beta chains below were found in one sample sequenced in a study of blood T cell repertoires in COVID-19. Repertoires were generated with immunoSEQ multiplex PCR, while TCRdb's copy carries only in-frame clones and drops some. The table has approximately 190,000 clones, 70% to 90% seen once. Material for sequencing was PBMCs or T cells enriched from blood (not recorded which). The source of these receptors is a woman in her thirties or forties in a cohort exposed to, infected with or recovered from COVID-19 (not recorded which).

This clone is medium-sized by share. This chain joins TRBV5-1 and TRBJ2-1, with 10 positions matching TRBD2. Germline V lookup: CDR1 SGHRS, CDR2 YFSETQ. CDR3 length: 16 amino acids. The V segment lost 0 bases and the J segment 7 bases; nucleotides outside the gene matches: 7. The CDR3 DNA sequence: TGCGCCAGCAGCTTGGGGAGCGGGAGGGCTCGGAATGAGCAGTTCTTC. Translation gives CASSLGSGRARNEQFF.

The chain carries TRBV5-1 and TRBJ1-2, with D possibly matching TRBD1 (6 bases). V was cut by 4 bases and J by 4 bases, with 11 bases left in between. The CDR3 loop spans 13 amino acids. Germline loops: CDR1 SGHRS, CDR2 YFSETQ. CDR3 sequence (DNA): TGCGCCAGCAGCCCCGACAGGACCTATGGCTACACCTTC. It translates to CASSPDRTYGYTF.

This clone was seen a few times. This chain uses TRBV11-2 with TRBJ1-2; maybe TRBD1 (5 bases). This CDR3 is built from 15 residues. The germline V gene encodes CDR1 SGHAT and CDR2 FQNNGV. Trimming removed 0 bases at V and 4 bases at J, with 12 bases between. The CDR3, as DNA: TGTGCCAGCAGCTTAGAAGTAGGGGCTGCCTATGGCTACACCTTC. This sequence encodes CASSLEVGAAYGYTF.

DNA of the CDR3: TGTGCCAGCAGTTCCCCCGGGTTCACAGATACGCAGTATTTT. This translates into CASSSPGFTDTQYF. The chain employs TRBV28 and TRBJ2-3, with D uncertain. Germline CDR1 and CDR2: MDHEN and SYDVKM. Deletions cut 4 bases from V and 2 bases from J, with 10 bases between. The CDR3 has 14 residues. Supplemented by reference TRBV28 and TRBJ2-3, the full variable domain reads DVKVTQSSRYLVKRTGEKVFLECVQDMDHENMFWYRQDPGLGLRLIYFSYDVKMKEKGDIPEGYSVSREKKERFSLILESASTNQTSMYLCASSSPGFTDTQYFGPGTRLTVL.

This chain uses TRBV2 with TRBJ1-2; no clear D. Trimming cost V 7 bases and J 0 bases, with 6 bases left between them. The CDR3 has 12 amino acids. Germline CDR1 is SNHLY and CDR2 is FYNNEI. CDR3 in DNA: TGTGCCAGCACCCAGACTAACTATGGCTACACCTTC. The encoded protein is CASTQTNYGYTF.

The V and J genes are TRBV5-1 and TRBJ2-5; unclear D gene. Germline assignment: CDR1 SGHRS and CDR2 YFSETQ. Trimming took off 4 bases at V and 1 base at J, with 17 bases between the two ends. The CDR3 loop spans 16 amino acids. CDR3 residues: CASSQKPAASQETQYF. CDR3 nucleotide sequence: TGCGCCAGCAGCCAGAAGCCTGCAGCTAGCCAAGAGACCCAGTACTTC. The full variable domain, with the rest looked up from reference TRBV5-1 and TRBJ2-5, is KAGVTQTPRYLIKTRGQQVTLSCSPISGHRSVSWYQQTPGQGLQFLFEYFSETQRNKGNFPGRFSGRQFSNSRSEMNVSTLELGDSALYLCASSQKPAASQETQYFGPGTRLLVL.

This clone was seen just once. The V gene is TRBV2, the J gene TRBJ1-1, with 7 bases matching TRBD1. The CDR3 has 16 amino acids. Trimming at V came to 3 bases and at J to 0 bases, leaving 7 bases not matched to a gene. Per germline, CDR1 SNHLY and CDR2 FYNNEI. The DNA for the CDR3 is TGTGCCAGCAGTGACGCAAGACAGGGACTGAACACTGAAGCTTTCTTT. Translating it yields CASSDARQGLNTEAFF.

The V gene is TRBV15, the J gene TRBJ2-7; D perhaps matches TRBD1 (5 bases). Between the trimmed V and J ends, which lost 0 bases and 7 bases, there was a span of 13 bases. This CDR3 region has 14 residues. Germline loops: CDR1 LNHNV, CDR2 YYDKDF (reference sequence). CDR3 coding DNA: TGTGCCACCAGCAGAGATCGGATAGGGGAAGAGCAGTACTTC. As protein: CATSRDRIGEEQYF.

V gene TRBV29-1 combines with J gene TRBJ2-7, with TRBD1 identical over 9 bases. Losses at the gene ends were 4 bases for V and 2 bases for J; bases not matched to a gene: 6. There are 14 residues in the CDR3. Germline CDR1 is SQVTM and CDR2 is ANQGSEA. The CDR3 loop reads CSVVRGQGTYEQYF. The CDR3 DNA follows: TGCAGCGTTGTTAGGGGACAGGGAACCTACGAGCAGTACTTC.

The V and J genes are TRBV7-9 and TRBJ2-1, with 14 nucleotides matching TRBD2. CDR1 is SEHNR and CDR2 is FQNEAQ in the germline V gene (reference sequence). This CDR3 contains 18 residues. Losses at the gene ends were 5 bases for V and 6 bases for J; bases not matched to a gene: 12. In nucleotides, the CDR3 is TGTGCCAGCAGCCCCTTCACCGGGACTAGCGGGAGATCCAATGAGCAGTTCTTC. Its protein is CASSPFTGTSGRSNEQFF.

CDR3 nucleotides: TGTGCCAGCAGCTTAGGGGGGCCTGAAGCTTTCTTT. Its translation is CASSLGGPEAFF. J is TRBJ1-1 and V is TRBV7-9, with D perhaps TRBD1 (6 bases). Germline CDR1 and CDR2: SEHNR and FQNEAQ (reference sequence). With 1 base removed from V and 6 bases from J, the gap between germline ends came to 6 bases. The CDR3 consists of 12 residues.

This chain links TRBV7-9 with TRBJ1-5; D is uncertain. V was pared by 1 base and J by 3 bases, with 4 bases between. The CDR3 is 13 amino acids. Germline V gene data show CDR1 as SEHNR and CDR2 as FQNEAQ (reference sequence). The CDR3 here is CASSLGANQPQHF. The CDR3 bases are TGTGCCAGCAGCTTAGGGGCCAATCAGCCCCAGCATTTT. Based on the CDR3 plus reference TRBV7-9 and TRBJ1-5, the full variable domain is DTGVSQNPRHKITKRGQNVTFRCDPISEHNRLYWYRQTLGQGPEFLTYFQNEAQLEKSRLLSDRFSAERPKGSFSTLEIQRTEQGDSAMYLCASSLGANQPQHFGDGTRLSIL.

This clone came up many times. The chain recombines TRBV9 with TRBJ2-2, with 10 bases lining up with TRBD2. This CDR3 region has 17 residues. V gave up 0 bases and J gave up 5 bases; unmatched junction bases: 7. Germline loops: CDR1 SGDLS, CDR2 YYNGEE. The CDR3 bases are TGTGCCAGCAGCGTAGAGGGGCTAGCGGGAGTAACCGGGGAGCTGTTTTTT. Translated, it gives CASSVEGLAGVTGELFF.

The chain has TRBV6-1 and TRBJ2-2, with unresolved D. V lost 3 bases, J lost 3 bases, and 11 bases lay in between. Per germline, CDR1 MNHNS and CDR2 SASEGT. The CDR3 is 15 residues long. This chain's CDR3 is CASSDPYSYTGELFF. The CDR3 nucleotides read TGTGCCAGCAGTGACCCTTACAGTTACACCGGGGAGCTGTTTTTT.

The chain has TRBV6-4 and TRBJ1-1; no clear D. From germline, CDR1 is MRHNA and CDR2 SNTAGT. V was trimmed by 5 bases and J by 0 bases, leaving 7 bases between them. The CDR3 length is 13 residues. In DNA, the CDR3 is TGTGCCAGCAGTACGGAGATGAACACTGAAGCTTTCTTT. Translation gives CASSTEMNTEAFF.

V gene TRBV7-6 combines with J gene TRBJ1-1; a possible D gene is TRBD1 (5 bases). The CDR3 spans 15 residues. Germline V gene data show CDR1 as SGHVS and CDR2 as FNYEAQ. The ends were cut back, 1 base at V and 4 bases at J, with 13 bases in the middle. DNA for the CDR3: TGTGCCAGCAGCTTAGGCGGTCGGGGGGGCACTGAAGCTTTCTTT. It encodes CASSLGGRGGTEAFF.

The chain carries TRBV19 and TRBJ1-1, with D tentatively TRBD1 (5 bases). V was trimmed by 3 bases and J by 5 bases, leaving 16 bases between them. Germline CDR1 is LNHDA and CDR2 is SQIVND (reference sequence). This CDR3 spans 15 amino acids. The CDR3: CASSIQAGPRTEAFF. Written as DNA, the CDR3 is TGTGCCAGTAGTATTCAGGCAGGGCCCCGAACTGAAGCTTTCTTT.

The rearrangement joins TRBV5-8 to TRBJ1-1; D is possibly TRBD1 (5 bases). The germline gives CDR1 SGHTS, CDR2 YDEGEE. The CDR3 sequence is 12 residues long. Trimming shortened V by 0 bases and J by 10 bases, and 10 bases separated the two germline ends. The CDR3 sequence: CASSLDGQRAFF. In nucleotides, the CDR3 is TGTGCCAGCAGCTTGGATGGACAACGAGCTTTCTTT.

The J gene is TRBJ2-1, the V gene TRBV11-3; 11 bases agree with TRBD2. V shed 1 base and J 7 bases; nucleotides not matched to a gene: 3. Per germline, CDR1 SGHNT and CDR2 YENEEA. The CDR3 loop spans 15 amino acids. The CDR3 reads CASSLVSGGVNEQFF. The CDR3 bases are TGTGCCAGCAGCTTAGTTAGCGGGGGGGTGAATGAGCAGTTCTTC.

This chain connects TRBV7-6 to TRBJ1-1; 7 nucleotides align to TRBD1. The germline gives CDR1 SGHVS, CDR2 FNYEAQ. V was clipped by 3 bases and J by 1 base; unmatched bases: 8. The CDR3 extends over 16 amino acids. This chain's CDR3 is CASSFSQGERNTEAFF. The CDR3 DNA reads as TGTGCCAGCAGCTTCTCTCAGGGGGAGAGGAACACTGAAGCTTTCTTT.

The rearrangement links TRBV29-1 to TRBJ2-3; D gene unclear. The V end lost 6 bases, the J end lost 0 bases, and 16 bases lay between the germline ends. This CDR3 has 15 amino acids. Germline lookup yields CDR1 SQVTM and CDR2 ANQGSEA. CDR3 DNA sequence: TGCAGCGTCGATCTGAAACCCACTAGCACAGATACGCAGTATTTT. It is translated as CSVDLKPTSTDTQYF.

The chain is built from TRBV7-9 and TRBJ2-5; 11 nucleotides line up with TRBD2. The CDR3 runs to 17 residues. Germline V lookup: CDR1 SEHNR, CDR2 FQNEAQ (reference sequence). Trimming at V came to 1 base and at J to 2 bases, leaving 6 bases not matched to a gene. CDR3 in DNA: TGTGCCAGCAGCTTAGGGCTAGCGGGAGGTTATCAAGAGACCCAGTACTTC. It is translated as CASSLGLAGGYQETQYF.

The chain joins TRBV18 to TRBJ1-1; weak D call: TRBD1 (5 bases). V shed 5 bases and J shed 8 bases, with 12 bases lying between them. Per germline, CDR1 KGHSH and CDR2 LQKENI. CDR3 size: 12 residues. The DNA of the CDR3 is TGTGCCAGCTCAACAGGACAAGGGGAAGCTTTCTTT. Amino acid sequence: CASSTGQGEAFF.

This clone was seen a handful of times. This CDR3 is also generated by other DNA sequences in the sample. This chain links TRBV4-2 with TRBJ1-1; tentatively, D is TRBD1 (6 bases). This CDR3 has 14 amino acids. Trimming shortened V by 0 bases and J by 2 bases, and 7 bases separated the two germline ends. Looked up from germline, CDR1 is LGHNA and CDR2 is YNFKEQ. The CDR3 reads CASSQDRGNTEAFF. The CDR3 DNA sequence: TGTGCCAGCAGCCAAGACAGGGGCAACACTGAAGCTTTCTTT.

V usage is TRBV16 and J usage is TRBJ1-1, with 8 nucleotides matching TRBD1. The germline V gene encodes CDR1 KGHSY and CDR2 FQNENV. The CDR3 contains 14 residues. With V trimmed by 2 bases and J by 7 bases, 6 bases remained unmatched. CDR3 sequence reads: CASSQLTGVGEAFF. CDR3 bases: TGTGCCAGCAGCCAACTGACAGGGGTGGGTGAAGCTTTCTTT.

This sequence joins TRBV13 and TRBJ1-2; 7 bases line up with TRBD1. Germline V gives CDR1 PRHDT, CDR2 FYEKMQ (reference sequence). V gave up 4 bases and J gave up 2 bases; unmatched junction bases: 4. This CDR3 comprises 14 residues. The CDR3 DNA follows: TGTGCCAGCAGCTCGGACAGGAGGAACTATGGCTACACCTTC. Translated, it gives CASSSDRRNYGYTF.